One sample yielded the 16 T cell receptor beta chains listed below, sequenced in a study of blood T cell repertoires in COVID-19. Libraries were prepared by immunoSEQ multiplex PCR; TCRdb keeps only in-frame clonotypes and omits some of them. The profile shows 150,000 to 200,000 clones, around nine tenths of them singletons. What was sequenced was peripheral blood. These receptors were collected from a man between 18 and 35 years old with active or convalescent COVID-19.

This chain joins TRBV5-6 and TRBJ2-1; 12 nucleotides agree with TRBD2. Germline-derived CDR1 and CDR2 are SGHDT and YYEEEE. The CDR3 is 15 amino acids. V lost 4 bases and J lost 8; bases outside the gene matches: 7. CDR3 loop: CASSTPGLAGYEQFF. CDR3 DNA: TGTGCCAGCAGCACACCGGGACTAGCGGGTTATGAGCAGTTCTTC.

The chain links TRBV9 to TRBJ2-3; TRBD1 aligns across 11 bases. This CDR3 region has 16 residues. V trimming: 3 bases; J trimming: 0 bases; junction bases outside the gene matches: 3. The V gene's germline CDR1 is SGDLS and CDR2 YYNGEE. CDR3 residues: CASSGDRGISTDTQYF. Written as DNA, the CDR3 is TGTGCCAGCAGCGGGGACAGGGGGATTAGCACAGATACGCAGTATTTT.

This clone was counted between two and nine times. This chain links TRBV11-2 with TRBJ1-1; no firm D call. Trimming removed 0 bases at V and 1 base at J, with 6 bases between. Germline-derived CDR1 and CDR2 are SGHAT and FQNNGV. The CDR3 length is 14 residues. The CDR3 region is CASSLEAGNTEAFF. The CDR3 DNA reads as TGTGCCAGCAGCTTAGAGGCGGGGAACACTGAAGCTTTCTTT.

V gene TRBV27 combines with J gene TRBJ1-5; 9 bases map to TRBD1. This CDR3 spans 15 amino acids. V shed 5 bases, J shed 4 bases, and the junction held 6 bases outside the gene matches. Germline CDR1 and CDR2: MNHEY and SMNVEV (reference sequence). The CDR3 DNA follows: TGTGCCAGCAGTCCCGGGACAGGGAAAAATCAGCCCCAGCATTTT. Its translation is CASSPGTGKNQPQHF.

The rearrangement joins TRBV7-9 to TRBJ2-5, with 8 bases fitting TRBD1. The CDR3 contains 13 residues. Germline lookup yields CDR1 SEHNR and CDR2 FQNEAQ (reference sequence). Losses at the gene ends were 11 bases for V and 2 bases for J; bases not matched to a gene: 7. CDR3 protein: CAGSDREQETQYF. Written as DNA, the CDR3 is TGTGCCGGGTCGGACAGGGAGCAAGAGACCCAGTACTTC.

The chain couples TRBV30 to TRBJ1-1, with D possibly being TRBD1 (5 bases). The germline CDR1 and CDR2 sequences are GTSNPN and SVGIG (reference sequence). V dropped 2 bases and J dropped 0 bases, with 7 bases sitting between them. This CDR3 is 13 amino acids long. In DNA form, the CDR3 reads TGTGCCTGGAGTCCGGACATGAACACTGAAGCTTTCTTT. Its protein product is CAWSPDMNTEAFF.

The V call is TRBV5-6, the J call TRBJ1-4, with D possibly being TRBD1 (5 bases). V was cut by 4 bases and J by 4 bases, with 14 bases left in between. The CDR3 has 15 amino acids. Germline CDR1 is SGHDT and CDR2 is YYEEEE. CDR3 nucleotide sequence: TGTGCCAGCAGCAGTAGACAGATTAATAATGAAAAACTGTTTTTT. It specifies CASSSRQINNEKLFF.

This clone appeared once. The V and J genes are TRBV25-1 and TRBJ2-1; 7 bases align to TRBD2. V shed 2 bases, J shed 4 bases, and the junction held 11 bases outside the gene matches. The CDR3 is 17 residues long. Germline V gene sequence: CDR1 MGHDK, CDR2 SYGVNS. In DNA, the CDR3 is TGTGCCAGCAGTGAAAGAGGTAGGGCGGGAGAGTACAATGAGCAGTTCTTC. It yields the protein CASSERGRAGEYNEQFF.

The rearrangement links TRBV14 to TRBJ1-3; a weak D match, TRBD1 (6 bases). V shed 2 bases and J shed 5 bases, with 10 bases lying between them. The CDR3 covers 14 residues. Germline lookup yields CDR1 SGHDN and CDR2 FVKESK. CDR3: CASSQSGARNTIYF. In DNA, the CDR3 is TGTGCCAGCAGCCAATCAGGGGCGAGAAACACCATATATTTT. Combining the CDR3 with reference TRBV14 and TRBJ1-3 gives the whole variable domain EAGVTQFPSHSVIEKGQTVTLRCDPISGHDNLYWYRRVMGKEIKFLLHFVKESKQDESGMPNNRFLAERTGGTYSTLKVQPAELEDSGVYFCASSQSGARNTIYFGEGSWLTVV.

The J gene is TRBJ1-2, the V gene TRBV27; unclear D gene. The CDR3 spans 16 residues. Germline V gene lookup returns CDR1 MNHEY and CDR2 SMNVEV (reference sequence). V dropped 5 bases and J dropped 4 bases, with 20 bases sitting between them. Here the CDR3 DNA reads TGTGCCAGCAGTAAATTTGTGGGCGCAAACTCCTATGGCTACACCTTC. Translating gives CASSKFVGANSYGYTF.

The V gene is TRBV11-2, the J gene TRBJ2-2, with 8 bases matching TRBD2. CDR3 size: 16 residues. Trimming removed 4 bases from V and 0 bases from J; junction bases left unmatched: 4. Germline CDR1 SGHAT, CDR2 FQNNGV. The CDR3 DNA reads TGTGCCAGCAGCTCTCGACTAGCGCCGAACACCGGGGAGCTGTTTTTT. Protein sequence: CASSSRLAPNTGELFF.

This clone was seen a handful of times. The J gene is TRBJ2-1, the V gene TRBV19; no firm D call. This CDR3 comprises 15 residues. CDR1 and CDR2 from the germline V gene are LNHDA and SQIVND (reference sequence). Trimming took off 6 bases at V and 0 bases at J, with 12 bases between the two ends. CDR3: CASSATEYSYNEQFF. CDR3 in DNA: TGTGCCAGTAGCGCCACTGAGTACTCCTACAATGAGCAGTTCTTC.

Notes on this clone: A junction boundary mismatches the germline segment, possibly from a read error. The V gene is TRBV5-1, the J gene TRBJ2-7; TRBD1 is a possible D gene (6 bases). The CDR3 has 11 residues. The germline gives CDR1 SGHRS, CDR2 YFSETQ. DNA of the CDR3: TGCGCCAGCAGCTTGGCGGGACAAACGAACTTC. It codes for CASSLAGQTNF.

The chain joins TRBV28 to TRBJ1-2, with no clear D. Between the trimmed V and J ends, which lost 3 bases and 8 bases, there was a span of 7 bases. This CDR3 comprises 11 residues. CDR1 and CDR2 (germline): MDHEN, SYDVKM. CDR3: CASSFSRGYTF. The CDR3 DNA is TGTGCCAGCAGTTTCTCTCGGGGCTACACCTTC.

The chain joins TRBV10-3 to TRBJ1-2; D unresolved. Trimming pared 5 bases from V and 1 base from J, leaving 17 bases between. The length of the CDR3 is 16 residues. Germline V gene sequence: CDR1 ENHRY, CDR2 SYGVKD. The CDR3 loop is CAISPGGPYSNYGYTF. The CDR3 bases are TGTGCCATCAGTCCGGGAGGACCTTATAGTAACTATGGCTACACCTTC.

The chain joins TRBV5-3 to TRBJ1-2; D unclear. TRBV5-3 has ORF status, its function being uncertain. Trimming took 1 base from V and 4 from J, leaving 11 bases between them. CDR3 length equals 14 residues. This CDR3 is CARSLYKQIYGYTF. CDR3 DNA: TGTGCCAGAAGCTTGTATAAACAGATCTATGGCTACACCTTC.